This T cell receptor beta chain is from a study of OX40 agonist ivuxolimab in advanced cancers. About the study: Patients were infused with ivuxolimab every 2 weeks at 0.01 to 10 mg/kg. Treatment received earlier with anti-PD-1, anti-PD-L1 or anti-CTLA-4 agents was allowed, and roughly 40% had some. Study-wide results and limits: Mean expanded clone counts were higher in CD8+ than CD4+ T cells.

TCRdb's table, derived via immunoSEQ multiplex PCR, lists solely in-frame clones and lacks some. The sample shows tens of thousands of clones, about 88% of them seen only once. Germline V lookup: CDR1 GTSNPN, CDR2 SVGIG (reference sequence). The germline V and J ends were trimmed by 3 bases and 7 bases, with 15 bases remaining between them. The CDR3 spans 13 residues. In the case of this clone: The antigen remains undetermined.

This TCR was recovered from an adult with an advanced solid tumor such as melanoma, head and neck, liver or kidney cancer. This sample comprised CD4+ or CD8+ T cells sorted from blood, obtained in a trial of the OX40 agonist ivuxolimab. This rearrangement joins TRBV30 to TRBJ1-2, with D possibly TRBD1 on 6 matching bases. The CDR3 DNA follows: TGTGCCTGGAGCCCGGGGGGGCCTGTTGGCTACACCTTC. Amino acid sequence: CAWSPGGPVGYTF.